This T cell receptor (beta chain) was documented in a study of blood T cell repertoires in COVID-19. TCRdb keeps only in-frame clones here, not all; method: immunoSEQ multiplex PCR. The sample has around 180,000 clones; roughly 88% are singletons. This CDR3 is built from 15 residues. The V end lost 0 bases, the J end lost 10 bases, and 16 bases lay between the germline ends. Germline V CDR1 and CDR2: LGHNA, YSLEER. What was sequenced was peripheral blood. V usage is TRBV4-3 and J usage is TRBJ2-1, with D possibly being TRBD2 (5 bases). The receptor was isolated from a man older than 75 with COVID-19, enrolled during active disease. The CDR3 sequence: CASSQDYWAGGEQFF. Here the CDR3 DNA reads TGCGCCAGCAGCCAAGATTACTGGGCCGGAGGAGAGCAGTTCTTC.